The clone carrying this TCR beta chain appeared a single time. The antigen remains undetermined. Sample treatment: 10-day PBMC culture with coronavirus spike peptide pools or control peptides (ViraFEST assay). The data are from a study of vaccination and CD4 T cells after COVID-19. The wider study: Nasal swab PCR detected SARS-CoV-2 in convalescent patients; eight to ten had mild disease, one severe. Six men and four women formed the convalescents, two being Hispanic. Two mRNA vaccine doses were given, either BNT162b2 or mRNA-1273.

V was shortened by 6 bases and J by 4 bases, with 6 bases between the two germline ends. CDR1 is MNHNS and CDR2 is SASEGT in the germline V gene. The CDR3 is made up of 11 amino acids. At the Johns Hopkins FTIC core, DNA taken from cultured CD4+ T cells was sequenced by way of the Oncomine TCR Beta short-read assay. TCRdb re-called the PCR reads through MiXCR, storing one row per CDR3 protein. The table records roughly 15,000 distinct CDR3 sequences, roughly 56% of them present only once. The TCR comes from a human donor who had recovered from COVID-19. This material consisted of CD4+ T cells from blood, cultured in vitro, taken after SARS-CoV-2 vaccination. The gene calls are TRBV6-1 and TRBJ2-5; D remains unclear. The CDR3 reads CASSRGETQYF. The CDR3 nucleotides are TGTGCCAGCAGCCGAGGAGAGACCCAGTACTTC.